This entry lists 9 T cell receptor beta chains sequenced from one sample in a study of quantifying T cell responses using KT2 cells. Study-level background: RNA was reverse transcribed with TCR alpha and beta constant-region primers.

Each cDNA got a UMI-containing oligo ligated at its 3' end. First-round PCR used about 4 cycles and beta primers RC1.1 and RC1.2 covering TRBC1 and TRBC2. TCRdb ran MiXCR on the UMI-ligation and nested PCR reads and lists one entry per CDR3 protein. Altogether some 34,000 distinct CDR3 sequences are present, about a tenth being singletons, with the ten largest covering about 9.5%. Sequencing was done on a sample of PBMCs spiked with cells of the T cell clone KT2. The receptors derive from a human donor.

This clonotype was recorded many times. V is TRBV2 and J is TRBJ1-2; possibly TRBD1 for D (5 bases). Per germline, CDR1 SNHLY and CDR2 FYNNEI. Trimming took off 4 bases at V and 2 bases at J, with 11 bases between the two ends. This CDR3 region has 14 residues. The DNA for the CDR3 is TGTGCCAGCAGTGTCGGGGGATCCAACTATGGCTACACCTTC. It encodes CASSVGGSNYGYTF.

This clonotype has only a few counts. The J gene is TRBJ2-1, the V gene TRBV12-3 or TRBV12-4; TRBD2 aligns across 9 bases. The CDR3 covers 21 residues. J lost 1 base, V lost 0 bases, and 16 bases had no gene match. The CDR3 nucleotides are TGTGCCAGCAGTTTAGCCTATCCACAGCGGGGGGCGGGAGCGTCCTACAATGAGCAGTTCTTC. Translated, it gives CASSLAYPQRGAGASYNEQFF.

The chain carries TRBV6-2 or TRBV6-3 and TRBJ2-3; D is unclear. CDR3 length equals 15 residues. V lost 2 bases to trimming and J lost 1 base, with 10 bases between them. The germline V gene has CDR1 MNHEY and CDR2 SVGEGT. The CDR3 sequence: CASSYPRPGTDTQYF. The DNA for the CDR3 is TGTGCCAGCAGTTACCCGAGACCCGGCACAGATACGCAGTATTTT.

This clonotype was seen more than once but under ten times. The chain uses TRBV4-2 and TRBJ1-2, with 7 bases fitting TRBD1. V was pared by 5 bases and J by 3 bases, with 9 bases of the junction left unmatched. The V gene's germline CDR1 is LGHNA and CDR2 YNFKEQ. The CDR3 runs to 15 residues. CDR3 sequence (DNA): TGTGCCAGCAGCTTAAGTGGCAGGGGGGACTATGGCTACACCTTC. The encoded protein is CASSLSGRGDYGYTF.

Only a few counts were recorded for this clonotype. Here the CDR3 reads CASSLVGTSGRIRNEQFF. The CDR3, as DNA: TGTGCCAGCAGCTTAGTAGGGACTAGCGGGAGGATTAGGAATGAGCAGTTCTTC. The V call is TRBV7-9, the J call TRBJ2-1; 15 nucleotides align to TRBD2. Germline values: CDR1 SEHNR, CDR2 FQNEAQ (reference sequence). The V gene end was trimmed by 1 base and the J gene end by 7 bases; junction bases not matched to a gene: 8. The CDR3 has 18 residues.

Many counts were recorded for this clonotype. This sequence joins TRBV13 and TRBJ1-4; D is perhaps TRBD1 (5 bases). This CDR3 contains 14 residues. Per germline, CDR1 PRHDT and CDR2 FYEKMQ (reference sequence). V was cut by 0 bases and J by 7 bases, with 9 bases left in between. The DNA for the CDR3 is TGTGCCAGCAGCTTAGGAGGGGCGGGTGAAAAACTGTTTTTT. Encoded protein: CASSLGGAGEKLFF.

V gene TRBV29-1 combines with J gene TRBJ2-5; a weak D match, TRBD1 (5 bases). The CDR3 is 12 amino acids. The V end was cut by 2 bases, the J end by 2 bases, with 6 bases between. The V gene's germline CDR1 is SQVTM and CDR2 ANQGSEA. For the CDR3, the DNA is TGCAGCGTTGAAAAGGGGCAAGAGACCCAGTACTTC. Translating it yields CSVEKGQETQYF.

This clonotype has at least ten counts. The chain has TRBV29-1 and TRBJ1-1; perhaps TRBD1 as D (5 bases). Trimming cost V 7 bases and J 11 bases, with 17 bases left between them. In germline, CDR1 is SQVTM, CDR2 ANQGSEA. The CDR3 runs 11 residues. The CDR3 reads CSGLGTGWAFF. CDR3 nucleotides: TGCAGCGGATTGGGGACGGGCTGGGCTTTCTTT.

The CDR3: CASSVERGGRADNEQFF. In DNA, the CDR3 is TGTGCCAGCAGCGTAGAGCGGGGGGGCCGCGCGGACAATGAGCAGTTCTTC. The rearrangement uses TRBV9 and TRBJ2-1, with TRBD2 matching over 10 bases. The CDR3 runs 17 residues. The germline gives CDR1 SGDLS, CDR2 YYNGEE. The trim removed 0 bases at V and 5 bases at J, leaving 8 bases unmatched.